Listed here are 8 T cell receptor beta chains from one sample, sequenced in a study of blood T cell repertoires in COVID-19. Assay used: immunoSEQ multiplex PCR; TCRdb lists only in-frame clones, some missing. The sample has approximately 24,000 clones, roughly 94% seen once. Sequencing was done on a sample of peripheral blood. These receptors were collected from a woman aged 45-65 years with active COVID-19.

The rearrangement uses TRBV9 and TRBJ2-2; 8 bases fit TRBD1. The CDR3 is 17 residues long. Looked up from germline, CDR1 is SGDLS and CDR2 is YYNGEE. V shed 7 bases, J shed 5 bases, and the junction held 16 bases outside the gene matches. CDR3 nucleotides: TGTGCCAGCGCCCCTCAGGGGGCGCTTCTGGGGACCGGGGAGCTGTTTTTT. This gives the protein CASAPQGALLGTGELFF.

This clone was detected only once. The rearrangement joins TRBV9 to TRBJ1-1; 10 bases align to TRBD1. Germline V gives CDR1 SGDLS, CDR2 YYNGEE. Trimming at V came to 2 bases and at J to 5 bases, leaving 3 bases not matched to a gene. The CDR3 is made up of 14 amino acids. CDR3 in amino acids: CASSVGQGRTEAFF. The CDR3, as DNA: TGTGCCAGCAGCGTGGGACAGGGGAGGACTGAAGCTTTCTTT.

The gene calls are TRBV7-2 and TRBJ1-4; D not resolved. The V and J ends lost 1 base and 11 bases respectively, with 11 bases between them. The CDR3 length is 13 residues. The germline CDR1 and CDR2 sequences are SGHTA and FQGNSA. The CDR3 loop is CASSLDSTEKLFF. Written as DNA, the CDR3 is TGTGCCAGCAGCTTAGACAGTACTGAGAAACTGTTTTTT.

The rearrangement links TRBV28 to TRBJ1-4; 8 nucleotides match TRBD1. The trim removed 6 bases at V and 6 bases at J, leaving 6 bases unmatched. The CDR3 is 14 residues long. From germline, CDR1 is MDHEN and CDR2 SYDVKM. As DNA, the CDR3 is TGTGCCAGCAGCCTCGGGGGACAGGATGAAAAACTGTTTTTT. Translating it yields CASSLGGQDEKLFF.

In this sample, this clone turned up once. V is TRBV2 and J is TRBJ1-1, with a tentative D call TRBD1 (5 bases). Between the trimmed V and J ends, which lost 8 bases and 0 bases, there was a span of 10 bases. CDR3 length: 13 residues. Germline V gene sequence: CDR1 SNHLY, CDR2 FYNNEI. The CDR3, as DNA: TGTGCCAGCGCGACAGACATGAACACTGAAGCTTTCTTT. Translated, it gives CASATDMNTEAFF.

DNA for the CDR3: TGTGCCAGCAGCCGTAGGGAGACTAGCTTAGATACGCAGTATTTT. Its protein product is CASSRRETSLDTQYF. The chain links TRBV28 to TRBJ2-3; 7 bases align to TRBD2. CDR1 and CDR2 from the germline V gene are MDHEN and SYDVKM. The V gene end was trimmed by 6 bases and the J gene end by 5 bases; junction bases not matched to a gene: 11. The length of the CDR3 is 15 residues.

The chain has TRBV4-1 and TRBJ2-2; no reliable D call. The V end lost 3 bases, the J end lost 6 bases, and 17 bases lay between the germline ends. Germline CDR1 reads MGHRA; CDR2 reads YSYEKL. The CDR3 extends over 16 amino acids. Here the CDR3 reads CASSQAVSWISGELFF. For the CDR3, the DNA is TGCGCCAGCAGCCAGGCGGTGTCCTGGATCTCCGGGGAGCTGTTTTTT.

This chain connects TRBV29-1 to TRBJ1-5; D not certain. V lost 7 bases to trimming and J lost 1 base, with 17 bases between them. The CDR3 runs to 15 residues. Germline CDR1 SQVTM, CDR2 ANQGSEA. CDR3 in amino acids: CSALFGSSSNQPQHF. As DNA, the CDR3 is TGCAGCGCCCTCTTCGGTAGCAGCAGCAATCAGCCCCAGCATTTT.